This T cell receptor beta chain appears in the sequencing data of a study of cytomegalovirus exposure and HLA in healthy donors. Findings and caveats of the study: Investigators reported 150 to 200 TCR beta chains as tied to cytomegalovirus. Sequencing had likely introduced a cluster of highly shared sequence variants as an artifact.

Details on this clone: Its antigen is currently unknown.

The PCR contained 60 Vbeta and 13 Jbeta primers. Sequenced by immunoSEQ multiplex PCR; TCRdb stores in-frame clones only, minus some. The sample carries some 120,000 clones, roughly four fifths recorded once. Germline loops: CDR1 MNHNS, CDR2 SASEGT. CDR3 length equals 11 residues. V was shortened by 8 bases and J by 4 bases, with 6 bases between the two germline ends. The donors (healthy individuals) were bone marrow donors. The sequenced sample consisted of PBMCs. The J gene is TRBJ1-3, the V gene TRBV6-1; D gene uncertain. This clonotype originated in a woman aged 18-29 years in good health and CMV-seronegative. The CDR3 loop is CASSMGNTIYF. The CDR3 nucleotides read TGTGCCAGCTCCATGGGAAACACCATATATTTT.